This TCR beta chain emerged from a study of glioma-infiltrating T cells. Study-wide context: Glioblastomas were WHO grade IV, sampled at first diagnosis; low-grade were grade II. Study findings and constraints: Shared blood CDR3 signature motifs marked patients with low tissue-blood divergence.

As regards this clonotype: Its antigen is currently unknown.

The iRepertoire nested amplicon-rescue multiplex PCR amplified TCR alpha and beta CDR3s from RNA. TCRdb reanalysed the multiplex PCR reads using MiXCR and keeps one entry per CDR3 protein. The sample contains 300,000 to 400,000 distinct CDR3 sequences, about 40% of which appear only once. The V gene end was trimmed by 5 bases and the J gene end by 5 bases; junction bases not matched to a gene: 8. Per the germline V gene, CDR1 is SGHVS and CDR2 is FQNEAQ. The CDR3 consists of 14 residues. The sequencing sample was made of glioma tissue, nonneoplastic brain tissue, or PBMCs (not recorded which). The J gene is TRBJ2-7, the V gene TRBV7-8; 8 bases match TRBD1. The sequence was obtained from a human donor with low-grade glioma or glioblastoma, undergoing nonglioma brain surgery, or in good health (not recorded which). The DNA of the CDR3 is TGTGCCAGCAGCCCGACAGGGGAAATCAACGAGCAGTACTTC. It codes for CASSPTGEINEQYF.